This T cell receptor (beta chain) was sequenced during a study of shared clonotypes between healthy human individuals. This CDR3 spans 15 amino acids. Trimming stripped 0 bases from V and 5 bases from J, with 11 bases between. Per germline, CDR1 SGDLS and CDR2 YYNGEE. On sorted subsets, replicate PCRs used 150 to 250 ng DNA, or 31,000 or so T cell genomes. Sequenced by immunoSEQ multiplex PCR; TCRdb stores in-frame clones only, minus some. The sample includes 2 million to 2.5 million clones, 85% to 95% seen only once; the top ten take 0.3% to 0.45%. The chain carries TRBV9 and TRBJ1-4, with D tentatively TRBD1 (5 bases). Sequenced: naive CD4+ T cells from PBMCs. This sample's subset: CD45RA+ positively selected. The TCR originated in a man between 18 and 29 years old in good health. Some clones in this sample may be carry-over from other donors' samples. The CDR3 nucleotides read TGTGCCAGCAGCGTAGGAAGGCAGGGAAATGAAAAACTGTTTTTT. It codes for CASSVGRQGNEKLFF.